This T cell receptor beta chain comes out of a study of chemoradiotherapy in HPV16-positive cancers. Study-wide results and caveats: During treatment, candidate HPV-specific clones and E7-related motifs expanded in tumor. HPV-responsive T-cell expansion during chemoradiotherapy was linked to improved recurrence-free survival in HPV16-positive patients. HPV-specific T cells were functionally defined from only two HPV16-positive patients.

Turning to this clone: What it binds is not known.

The table came from immunoSEQ multiplex PCR; TCRdb's copy has only in-frame clones and leaves some out. Counted here are approximately 20,000 clones, around 85% occurring once; the ten biggest clones make up roughly 4.4%. Repertoires were sampled repeatedly during chemoradiotherapy. The CDR3 length is 14 residues. With 3 bases removed from V and 3 bases from J, the gap between germline ends came to 9 bases. Germline V lookup: CDR1 SEHNR, CDR2 FQNEAQ (reference sequence). The V call is TRBV7-9, the J call TRBJ1-5, with D possibly matching TRBD1 (5 bases). The sample here was blood, taken from a patient who underwent chemoradiotherapy. The receptor was derived from a human donor with HPV-associated anogenital cancer. This chain's CDR3 is CASSFGTANQPQHF. CDR3 DNA: TGTGCCAGCAGCTTCGGGACGGCCAATCAGCCCCAGCATTTT.